This T cell receptor beta chain emerged from a study of T-cell memory formation after mild COVID-19. The CDR3 length is 15 residues. Per germline, CDR1 SGHRS and CDR2 YFSETQ. After removal of 4 bases from V and 2 bases from J, the junction contained 7 bases not matched to a gene. Using its own MiXCR run on the 5' RACE reads, TCRdb lists one record per CDR3 protein. The sample yields fewer than 250,000 distinct CDR3 sequences, approximately 16% seen once. Study outcomes and limitations: Some clones that responded turned up in pre-infection memory, which suggests that cross-reactive memory joined in. CD8+ contracting clones occupied EMRA, while CD4+ ones occupied mainly CM and EM. Clones that contracted from day 15 to 85 had balanced CD4/CD8; later expanders were CD4+ biased.

This clonotype was seen a few times. No antigen is known for it. V is TRBV5-1 and J is TRBJ2-7, with 9 bases aligning to TRBD2. Sequencing was carried out using PBMCs or a T cell subset sorted from them (not recorded which). The receptor's source is an adult woman who had mild COVID-19 (a few samples of this study predate the infection). Cell type and time point are not known. CDR3 in DNA: TGCGCCAGCAGCCTTGATCCTAGCGGGACCTACGAGCAGTACTTC. It is translated as CASSLDPSGTYEQYF. The variable domain in full, with the rest retrieved from reference TRBV5-1 and TRBJ2-7, is KAGVTQTPRYLIKTRGQQVTLSCSPISGHRSVSWYQQTPGQGLQFLFEYFSETQRNKGNFPGRFSGRQFSNSRSEMNVSTLELGDSALYLCASSLDPSGTYEQYFGPGTRLTVT.